What follows are 9 T cell receptor beta chains derived from one specimen sequenced in a study of T cells in Graves' hyperthyroidism and ophthalmopathy. TCR beta CDR3 region amplification was performed from RNA transcripts. RT-PCR in the first round (using the HTBI primer set) targeted the TCR CDR3. TCRdb reprocessed the multiplex PCR reads via MiXCR and lists one record per CDR3 protein. The table has under 250,000 distinct CDR3 sequences, around 17% seen once. The specimen was blood. These receptors came from a woman aged 50 to 65 with Graves' hyperthyroidism.

The CDR3 loop reads CASSLAALGEYNYGYTF. In DNA, the CDR3 is TGTGCCAGCAGTTTAGCCGCGTTGGGAGAGTATAACTATGGCTACACCTTC. The V gene is TRBV12-3 or TRBV12-4, the J gene TRBJ1-2; D remains unclear. V lost 0 bases to trimming and J lost 1 base, with 15 bases between them. The CDR3 runs to 17 residues.

This clonotype was seen a few times. The chain links TRBV12-3 or TRBV12-4 to TRBJ2-6, with D possibly being TRBD2 (6 bases). The CDR3 totals 15 residues. Trimming removed 6 bases from V and 2 bases from J, with 11 bases in between. The CDR3, as DNA: TGTGCCAGCAGCCCTCGCGGGGCTGGGGCCAACGTCCTGACTTTC. This translates into CASSPRGAGANVLTF.

Concerning this clonotype: At one of its ends the junction is not consistent with the germline gene, which may arise from a read error. The rearrangement joins TRBV6-2 or TRBV6-3 to TRBJ2-2, with 7 nucleotides matching TRBD1. The CDR3 contains 19 residues. CDR1 MNHEY and CDR2 SVGEGT come from the germline V gene. DNA for the CDR3: TGTGCCAGCGCCTCCAAATTCTCCGGGACAGAGACGAACGCCGGGGAGCTGTTTTTT. Its protein is CASASKFSGTETNAGELFF.

The chain carries TRBV11-3 and TRBJ2-1; the D is unclear. This CDR3 is 12 amino acids long. Germline values: CDR1 SGHNT, CDR2 YENEEA. Trimming removed 5 bases from V and 7 bases from J, with 9 bases in between. Written as DNA, the CDR3 is TGTGCCAGCAGCCCTAAGATGAATGAGCAGTTCTTC. Its protein is CASSPKMNEQFF.

Many counts were recorded for this clonotype. This rearrangement joins TRBV7-3 to TRBJ2-1, with a weak D call TRBD2 (6 bases). The CDR3 consists of 12 residues. The ends were cut back, 4 bases at V and 6 bases at J, with 7 bases in the middle. Germline CDR1 SGHTA, CDR2 FQGTGA. The CDR3 nucleotides are TGTGCCAGCAGCTCGGGAGTCAATGAGCAGTTCTTC. It yields the protein CASSSGVNEQFF.

This clonotype turned up a few times. The chain recombines TRBV5-1 with TRBJ2-7; 9 nucleotides line up with TRBD1. The V and J ends lost 8 bases and 3 bases, in that order; junction bases with no gene match: 9. The CDR3 totals 14 residues. The germline CDR1 and CDR2 sequences are SGHRS and YFSETQ. CDR3 in DNA: TGCGCCAGTTATACCGGGACAGGGATCTACGAGCAGTACTTC. Translation gives CASYTGTGIYEQYF. Together with reference TRBV5-1 and TRBJ2-7, the CDR3 gives the full variable domain: KAGVTQTPRYLIKTRGQQVTLSCSPISGHRSVSWYQQTPGQGLQFLFEYFSETQRNKGNFPGRFSGRQFSNSRSEMNVSTLELGDSALYLCASYTGTGIYEQYFGPGTRLTVT.

This clonotype was seen a handful of times. V and J are TRBV5-4 and TRBJ1-2; 8 nucleotides agree with TRBD1. Germline lookup yields CDR1 SGHNT and CDR2 YYREEE (reference sequence). There are 14 residues in the CDR3. V gave up 4 bases and J gave up 7 bases; unmatched junction bases: 9. This chain's CDR3 is CASSQPGQEIGYTF. Here the CDR3 DNA reads TGTGCCAGCAGCCAACCGGGACAGGAAATTGGCTACACCTTC.

This clonotype came up many times. The chain is built from TRBV27 and TRBJ2-7; 7 bases fit TRBD1. CDR3 length: 13 amino acids. V lost 10 bases, J lost 2 bases, and 8 bases stayed unmatched. The germline gives CDR1 MNHEY, CDR2 SMNVEV (reference sequence). CDR3: CAIPGTEPYEQYF. The CDR3 DNA follows: TGTGCCATCCCCGGGACAGAGCCCTACGAGCAGTACTTC.

This chain uses TRBV5-1 with TRBJ2-7, with 7 bases lining up with TRBD1. The V gene's germline CDR1 is SGHRS and CDR2 YFSETQ. CDR3 length: 15 residues. J gave up 2 bases and V 4 bases, and 9 bases lay outside the gene matches. CDR3 residues: CASSAGLTGTYEQYF. In DNA form, the CDR3 reads TGCGCCAGCAGCGCGGGCTTGACAGGGACCTACGAGCAGTACTTC.